This passage covers 29 T cell receptor beta chains from one sample sequenced in a study of cytomegalovirus exposure and HLA in healthy donors. The method was immunoSEQ multiplex PCR; TCRdb's version includes in-frame clones alone and lacks a portion of them. The sample lists 130,000 or so clones, 89% occurring once. The specimen was PBMCs. These receptors all stem from a woman aged 18-30 years in good health and CMV-seronegative.

The chain employs TRBV7-6 and TRBJ2-3; 11 bases map to TRBD2. Germline CDR1 SGHVS, CDR2 FNYEAQ. This CDR3 is built from 18 residues. With V trimmed by 2 bases and J by 2 bases, 9 bases remained unmatched. CDR3 loop: CASSLREILAGATDTQYF. DNA of the CDR3: TGTGCCAGCAGCTTAAGGGAAATACTAGCGGGGGCCACAGATACGCAGTATTTT.

This CDR3 is CAISDPIQGYEQYF. CDR3 sequence (DNA): TGTGCCATCAGTGACCCAATACAGGGCTACGAGCAGTACTTC. J is TRBJ2-7 and V is TRBV10-3; possible D gene TRBD1, 6 bases. This CDR3 is built from 14 residues. V was pared by 3 bases and J by 3 bases, with 12 bases between. Germline values: CDR1 ENHRY, CDR2 SYGVKD.

This chain uses TRBV11-2 with TRBJ1-5; TRBD1 is a possible D gene (6 bases). CDR1 SGHAT and CDR2 FQNNGV come from the germline V gene. This CDR3 region has 15 residues. V gave up 3 bases and J gave up 4 bases, with 13 bases separating them. The chain's CDR3 is CASSLSSQGNQPQHF. CDR3 DNA sequence: TGTGCCAGCAGCTTGTCTTCACAGGGTAATCAGCCCCAGCATTTT.

V is TRBV9 and J is TRBJ1-2; D possibly corresponds to TRBD1 (5 bases). This CDR3 comprises 14 residues. Trimming pared 2 bases from V and 6 bases from J, leaving 14 bases between. CDR1 and CDR2 from the germline V gene are SGDLS and YYNGEE. The CDR3 sequence is CASSVLLDKDGYTF. The CDR3, as DNA: TGTGCCAGCAGCGTCCTCCTGGACAAGGATGGCTACACCTTC.

This chain connects TRBV5-1 to TRBJ1-4; D remains unclear. The germline V gene has CDR1 SGHRS and CDR2 YFSETQ. The CDR3 is 15 amino acids. V was cut by 0 bases and J by 3 bases, with 9 bases left in between. The CDR3 region has the DNA TGCGCCAGCAGCTTGGGTGGAGGAGCTAATGAAAAACTGTTTTTT. Amino acids: CASSLGGGANEKLFF.

This chain joins TRBV11-1 and TRBJ1-1; a weak D match, TRBD1 (6 bases). Germline V gene data show CDR1 as SGHAT and CDR2 as FQDESV (reference sequence). V lost 8 bases to trimming and J lost 1 base, with 11 bases between them. The CDR3 is 13 residues long. The CDR3 region has the DNA TGTGCCAGCCTCGGGGGGGCGAACACTGAAGCTTTCTTT. This sequence encodes CASLGGANTEAFF.

The chain is built from TRBV29-1 and TRBJ1-1, with 9 bases aligning to TRBD1. This CDR3 comprises 13 residues. With 3 bases clipped from V and 2 bases from J, the junction kept 1 base outside the gene matches. Germline V gives CDR1 SQVTM, CDR2 ANQGSEA. Here the CDR3 DNA reads TGCAGCGTTGAGGGACAGGGAAACACTGAAGCTTTCTTT. This gives the protein CSVEGQGNTEAFF.

Remarks on this clone: Compared with germline, one end of the junction differs, possibly owing to a read error. V and J are TRBV7-7 and TRBJ2-2; unclear D gene. The CDR3 covers 12 residues. The germline V gene encodes CDR1 SSHAT and CDR2 FNYEAQ (reference sequence). CDR3 DNA: TGTGCTAGCAGCTCATACACCGGGGAGCTGTTTTTT. Amino acids: CASSSYTGELFF.

V is TRBV6-1 and J is TRBJ2-5; possible D gene TRBD2, 7 bases. The CDR3 totals 15 residues. Germline V gene sequence: CDR1 MNHNS, CDR2 SASEGT. Trimming pared 10 bases from V and 5 bases from J, leaving 23 bases between. The CDR3 DNA is TGTGCCACAGATGGCCTGAGGGGGGGCGGGGAGACCCAGTACTTC. It yields the protein CATDGLRGGGETQYF.

The chain uses TRBV5-1 and TRBJ2-1, with TRBD2 matching 10 bases. This CDR3 comprises 14 residues. The germline gives CDR1 SGHRS, CDR2 YFSETQ. J was trimmed by 8 bases and V by 9 bases; bases with no gene match: 11. Here the CDR3 reads CATYEAGGPHEQFF. CDR3 nucleotide sequence: TGCGCCACCTACGAAGCGGGGGGGCCCCATGAGCAGTTCTTC. Using reference TRBV5-1 and TRBJ2-1 for the parts outside the CDR3, the full variable domain is KAGVTQTPRYLIKTRGQQVTLSCSPISGHRSVSWYQQTPGQGLQFLFEYFSETQRNKGNFPGRFSGRQFSNSRSEMNVSTLELGDSALYLCATYEAGGPHEQFFGPGTRLTVL.

The chain couples TRBV7-9 to TRBJ1-1; tentative D call: TRBD1 (5 bases). In germline, CDR1 is SEHNR, CDR2 FQNEAQ (reference sequence). The CDR3 spans 15 residues. Trimming removed 4 bases from V and 4 bases from J, with 16 bases in between. The chain's CDR3 is CASSYREGRGTEAFF. In DNA, the CDR3 is TGTGCCAGCAGCTATAGGGAGGGAAGGGGCACTGAAGCTTTCTTT.

This chain joins TRBV9 and TRBJ2-1; no firm D call. CDR3 size: 15 residues. Germline CDR1 and CDR2: SGDLS and YYNGEE. The V and J ends lost 0 bases and 1 base respectively, with 8 bases between them. CDR3 in amino acids: CASSVGRRSYNEQFF. CDR3 nucleotides: TGTGCCAGCAGCGTAGGAAGGAGATCCTACAATGAGCAGTTCTTC.

This chain links TRBV6-1 with TRBJ2-1, with a possible D match to TRBD1 (6 bases). The germline CDR1 and CDR2 sequences are MNHNS and SASEGT. The V end lost 2 bases, the J end lost 2 bases, and 13 bases lay between the germline ends. The CDR3 is 16 amino acids. CDR3 protein: CASSESAGAPYNEQFF. Written as DNA, the CDR3 is TGTGCCAGCAGTGAATCGGCAGGGGCCCCCTACAATGAGCAGTTCTTC.

The rearrangement links TRBV2 to TRBJ1-3; TRBD1 matches 7 bases. The germline V gene has CDR1 SNHLY and CDR2 FYNNEI. CDR3 length equals 15 residues. Trimming cost V 1 base and J 2 bases; bases outside gene matches: 2. For the CDR3, the DNA is TGTGCCAGCAGTGAAGACCAGGGGGCTGGAAACACCATATATTTT. It translates to CASSEDQGAGNTIYF.

This clone was counted a few times. This chain connects TRBV6-1 to TRBJ1-5; no firm D call. The V and J ends lost 4 bases and 0 bases respectively, with 10 bases between them. From germline, CDR1 is MNHNS and CDR2 SASEGT. This CDR3 is 15 amino acids long. CDR3 sequence (DNA): TGTGCCAGCAGTGGGGTCGGGTTTAGCAATCAGCCCCAGCATTTT. Protein sequence: CASSGVGFSNQPQHF.

The CDR3 bases are TGTGCCAGCAGAACCGGGACTATCAGAACTCAGACCCAGTACTTC. This gives the protein CASRTGTIRTQTQYF. The chain is built from TRBV6-5 and TRBJ2-5; TRBD2 matches at 7 bases. V trimming: 6 bases; J trimming: 6 bases; junction bases outside the gene matches: 13. This CDR3 region has 15 residues. Germline CDR1 and CDR2: MNHEY and SVGAGI.

The rearrangement joins TRBV28 to TRBJ2-5, with 10 bases matching TRBD2. Germline V gene lookup returns CDR1 MDHEN and CDR2 SYDVKM. With 1 base clipped from V and 7 bases from J, the junction kept 9 bases outside the gene matches. The CDR3 contains 16 residues. CDR3 protein: CASSLFVAGGSRTQYF. The DNA of the CDR3 is TGTGCCAGCAGTTTATTTGTAGCGGGGGGAAGTAGGACCCAGTACTTC. The whole variable domain, filled in from reference TRBV28 and TRBJ2-5, reads DVKVTQSSRYLVKRTGEKVFLECVQDMDHENMFWYRQDPGLGLRLIYFSYDVKMKEKGDIPEGYSVSREKKERFSLILESASTNQTSMYLCASSLFVAGGSRTQYFGPGTRLLVL.

DNA of the CDR3: TGTGCCAGCAGCATGGAGGACAGTCCCCCCTATGGCTACACCTTC. Its translation is CASSMEDSPPYGYTF. The chain carries TRBV21-1 and TRBJ1-2; the DNA was not compared with TRBD1, the D call given in the table. TRBV21-1 is a recognized pseudogene. The CDR3 totals 15 residues.

The rearrangement links TRBV5-5 to TRBJ1-1; no definite D call. The V gene's germline CDR1 is SGHKS and CDR2 YYEKEE (reference sequence). V lost 0 bases and J 8 bases, leaving 5 bases between the germline ends. This CDR3 is 11 amino acids long. CDR3 region: CASSLDKEAFF. CDR3 sequence (DNA): TGTGCCAGCAGCTTGGACAAGGAAGCTTTCTTT.

V usage is TRBV5-1 and J usage is TRBJ1-1; TRBD1 might be the D (5 bases). This CDR3 region has 14 residues. The ends were cut back, 0 bases at V and 4 bases at J, with 10 bases in the middle. Germline CDR1 SGHRS, CDR2 YFSETQ. The chain's CDR3 is CASSLGRGSTEAFF. CDR3 in DNA: TGCGCCAGCAGCTTGGGACGGGGGAGCACTGAAGCTTTCTTT.

J is TRBJ1-5 and V is TRBV5-6, with D possibly being TRBD1 (5 bases). The V and J ends lost 4 bases and 6 bases respectively, with 17 bases between them. The germline gives CDR1 SGHDT, CDR2 YYEEEE. The CDR3 sequence is 15 residues long. The CDR3 region has the DNA TGTGCCAGCAGCGTGGCATGGGGGGAGGGTCAGCCCCAGCATTTT. It specifies CASSVAWGEGQPQHF.

The CDR3: CSAMNVGNYGYTF. CDR3 in DNA: TGCAGCGCAATGAACGTCGGGAACTATGGCTACACCTTC. This rearrangement joins TRBV29-1 to TRBJ1-2; D ambiguous. Germline loops: CDR1 SQVTM, CDR2 ANQGSEA. V was shortened by 7 bases and J by 2 bases, with 14 bases between the two germline ends. The CDR3 has 13 residues.

The chain recombines TRBV10-2 with TRBJ1-5; the match to TRBD1 covers 7 bases. CDR1 WSHSY and CDR2 SAAADI come from the germline V gene. V trimming: 7 bases; J trimming: 4 bases; junction bases outside the gene matches: 7. The CDR3 has 14 residues. DNA for the CDR3: TGCGCCAGCACCGGAGGGACAGCTAATCAGCCCCAGCATTTT. It codes for CASTGGTANQPQHF.

This clone has just one count. The chain has TRBV6-6 and TRBJ2-3; perhaps TRBD2 as D (5 bases). CDR3 length: 13 amino acids. The V end lost 6 bases, the J end lost 10 bases, and 17 bases lay between the germline ends. Germline values: CDR1 MNHNY, CDR2 SVGAGI (reference sequence). CDR3 protein: CASSQLGPGAQYF. CDR3 in DNA: TGTGCCAGCAGCCAACTAGGACCGGGTGCGCAGTATTTT.

The chain carries TRBV7-6 and TRBJ2-3; D gene unclear. V lost 3 bases and J 4 bases, leaving 5 bases between the germline ends. CDR1 and CDR2 from the germline V gene are SGHVS and FNYEAQ. The CDR3 totals 12 residues. CDR3 region: CASSLAADTQYF. The CDR3 DNA follows: TGTGCCAGCAGCTTGGCGGCAGATACGCAGTATTTT.

The V gene is TRBV4-1, the J gene TRBJ1-4; 9 nucleotides match TRBD1. Germline CDR1 is MGHRA and CDR2 is YSYEKL. The CDR3 length is 15 residues. The V gene end was trimmed by 3 bases and the J gene end by 13 bases; junction bases not matched to a gene: 12. In nucleotides, the CDR3 is TGCGCCAGCAGCCATGCCGGGACAGGGTCCTCAATACTGTTTTTT. This codes for CASSHAGTGSSILFF.

This rearrangement joins TRBV10-1 to TRBJ2-7; 7 positions agree with TRBD1. Trimming took 0 bases from V and 0 from J; bases not matched to a gene: 2. The germline V gene has CDR1 WNHNN and CDR2 SYGVQD (reference sequence). The CDR3 is 15 amino acids. In DNA form, the CDR3 reads TGCGCCAGCAGTGAGTCCACAGGGGCCTCCTACGAGCAGTACTTC. Its protein is CASSESTGASYEQYF.

In its sample, this clone was seen once. The CDR3 here is CASSEFSSIGRGGHREQYF. Written as DNA, the CDR3 is TGTGCCAGCAGTGAATTTTCTAGTATCGGGCGGGGGGGACATCGGGAGCAGTACTTC. This sequence joins TRBV2 and TRBJ2-7, with TRBD2 matching over 9 bases. The V segment lost 2 bases and the J segment 7 bases; nucleotides outside the gene matches: 21. Germline assignment: CDR1 SNHLY and CDR2 FYNNEI. The CDR3 consists of 19 residues.

This clone appeared a single time. This rearrangement joins TRBV6-5 to TRBJ2-7, with 8 bases identical to TRBD2. J gave up 3 bases and V 1 base, and 5 bases lay outside the gene matches. This CDR3 contains 15 residues. The V gene's germline CDR1 is MNHEY and CDR2 SVGAGI. The CDR3 DNA reads as TGTGCCAGCAGTTACTTCGGGACTAGTGTCTACGAGCAGTACTTC. Translating it yields CASSYFGTSVYEQYF.